A selection of T cell receptor beta chains follows, all from one sample in a study of neurological immune-mediated disorders. TCRdb redid the calling of the 5' RACE reads with MiXCR, one entry per CDR3 protein. The sample consists of roughly 100,000 distinct CDR3 sequences, 3.5% to 4% of them appearing once. The material sequenced was PBMCs. These receptors all stem from a woman between 18 and 30 years old with multiple sclerosis. CDR3s include the opening cysteine and the closing phenylalanine or tryptophan. D genes are given only for firm matches. Not every row has a clone size; where given, it reads once, few, many or a size class.

clone_size,j_call,v_call,d_call,cdr3_nt,cdr3_aa
many,TRBJ2-1,TRBV6-1,TRBD1,TGTGCCAGCAGTGAAGTCGAGACAGGGGTCAATGAGCAGTTCTTC,CASSEVETGVNEQFF
many,TRBJ1-6,TRBV7-9,TRBD1,TGTGCCAGCAGCTTCGGGACAGCGGAAGGGGCACCCCTCCACTTT,CASSFGTAEGAPLHF
many,TRBJ2-1,TRBV6-5,TRBD1,TGTGCCAGCGGGGACAGTCTTTTAAATGAGCAGTTCTTC,CASGDSLLNEQFF
many,TRBJ1-1,TRBV20-1,TRBD1,TGCAGTGCTAGAGTCGCAGGGGGCTTCGACACTGAAGCTTTCTTT,CSARVAGGFDTEAFF
many,TRBJ1-6,TRBV20-1,TRBD1,TGCAGTGCTAGAACCGGGACAGGGAATTCACCCCTCCACTTT,CSARTGTGNSPLHF
few,TRBJ2-3,TRBV6-4,NA,TGTGCCAGCAGCCAGACAAGCACCACAGATACGCAGTATTTT,CASSQTSTTDTQYF
many,TRBJ1-4,TRBV7-8,NA,TGTGCCAGCAGCTTAGCGGGCAGGGACGATGAAAAACTGTTTTTT,CASSLAGRDDEKLFF
many,TRBJ2-3,TRBV5-1,NA,TGCGCCAGCAGCTTGGTCGCTCAAGATACGCAGTATTTT,CASSLVAQDTQYF
many,TRBJ2-1,TRBV4-3,TRBD2,TGCGCCAGCAGCCAAGGTCGGGGGTTGGCTAGCGGAGACAATGAGCAGTTCTTC,CASSQGRGLASGDNEQFF
few,TRBJ2-7,TRBV20-1,TRBD1,TGCAGTGCTAGAGGGTCGGACAGGGCCTACGAGCAGTACTTC,CSARGSDRAYEQYF
many,TRBJ2-1,TRBV6-2/TRBV6-3,NA,TGTGCCAGCAGTGGAGCAAATCCGAGCTCCTACAATGAGCAGTTCTTC,CASSGANPSSYNEQFF
many,TRBJ2-3,TRBV24-1,TRBD2,TGTGCCACCAGTGGGGCTAGCGGGAGCACAGATACGCAGTATTTT,CATSGASGSTDTQYF
many,TRBJ2-6,TRBV29-1,NA,TGCAGCGCCTTACAGGATTTGGGCTCTGGGGCCAACGTCCTGACTTTC,CSALQDLGSGANVLTF
many,TRBJ1-1,TRBV6-5,NA,TGTGCCAGCAGTTACTCGAGACAGGCGAACACTGAAGCTTTCTTT,CASSYSRQANTEAFF
many,TRBJ2-5,TRBV11-2,TRBD1,TGTGCCAGCAGCGGGGGGGACAGGGGCCAAGAGACCCAGTACTTC,CASSGGDRGQETQYF
many,TRBJ1-2,TRBV12-3/TRBV12-4,NA,TGTGCCAGCAGTTTGGGGGAGTCCAACTATGGCTACACCTTC,CASSLGESNYGYTF
many,TRBJ1-5,TRBV5-5,NA,TGTGCCAGCAGCTTTAGTGGGATTAGCAATCAGCCCCAGCATTTT,CASSFSGISNQPQHF
many,TRBJ2-6,TRBV9,NA,TGTGCCAGCAGCCCTTTCGCGCCGGAGTATACCTCTCTGGCTGGGGCCAACGTCCTGACTTTC,CASSPFAPEYTSLAGANVLTF
many,TRBJ1-1,TRBV27,NA,TGTGCCAGCAGTTCCCTGTTACGGAGTACTGAAGCTTTCTTT,CASSSLLRSTEAFF
many,TRBJ2-5,TRBV7-9,NA,TGTGCCAGCAGCTCAACACACATATCCCAAGAGACCCAGTACTTC,CASSSTHISQETQYF
many,TRBJ1-3,TRBV20-1,NA,TGCAGTGCGGGTGACGTCAACTCTGGAAACACCATATATTTT,CSAGDVNSGNTIYF
many,TRBJ2-7,TRBV5-5,TRBD1,TGTGCCAGCAGCCCACGGGTTCGACAGGGGGCCGACGAGCAGTACTTC,CASSPRVRQGADEQYF
many,TRBJ2-3,TRBV4-2,TRBD2,TGTGCCAGCGGGGGACTAGGAGGTACAGATACGCAGTATTTT,CASGGLGGTDTQYF
many,TRBJ2-5,TRBV5-1,NA,TGCGCCAGCAGCCAGGAAAGGGGGACCCAGTACTTC,CASSQERGTQYF
many,TRBJ2-5,TRBV5-1,NA,TGCGCCAGCAGCTTGTCGGGGCCGGAGACCCAGTACTTC,CASSLSGPETQYF
many,TRBJ2-3,TRBV6-5,TRBD2,TGTGCCGTCTCAGGCGGGGGGCGCGCAGATACGCAGTATTTT,CAVSGGGRADTQYF
many,TRBJ2-7,TRBV20-1,TRBD2,TGCAGTGCTAGAGCCCTGACTAGCGGGAACTACGAGCAGTACTTC,CSARALTSGNYEQYF
many,TRBJ2-6,TRBV6-5,NA,TGTGCCAGCAGTTCCACCGAAGGACACGCCAACGTCCTGACTTTC,CASSSTEGHANVLTF
many,TRBJ1-1,TRBV20-1,NA,TGCAGTGCTAGAGGGGTCGTCAAGCGAAAAGCTTTCTTT,CSARGVVKRKAFF
many,TRBJ2-5,TRBV7-2,NA,TGTGCCAGCACCAGATTCGGGGTACGAGAAGAGACCCAGTACTTC,CASTRFGVREETQYF
many,TRBJ2-7,TRBV3-1,TRBD1,TGTGCCAGCAGCCGACAGGGTTGGGTCTCCTACGAGCAGTACTTC,CASSRQGWVSYEQYF
many,TRBJ2-7,TRBV15,TRBD1,TGTGCCACCAACCAGGGGGCGAGGGAGCAGTACTTC,CATNQGAREQYF
many,TRBJ1-2,TRBV20-1,NA,TGCAGTGCTAGTGGGGCCGCCCGACGGCCCTACTATGGCTACACCTTC,CSASGAARRPYYGYTF
many,TRBJ2-1,TRBV28,TRBD2,TGTGCCAGCAGGGGATTAGGGACTAGCGGATACAATGAGCAGTTCTTC,CASRGLGTSGYNEQFF
many,TRBJ2-3,TRBV20-1,TRBD2,TGCAGTGCTAGAGTAGGAGGGAGGGTCACAGATACGCAGTATTTT,CSARVGGRVTDTQYF
many,TRBJ2-1,TRBV5-1,TRBD1,TGCGCCAGCAGCGGGGACAGGGAGGGTGAGCAGTTCTTC,CASSGDREGEQFF
many,TRBJ2-3,TRBV12-3/TRBV12-4,TRBD2,TGTGCCAGCAGCCCTCGACTAGCGGGGGGGCTGAGCACAGATACGCAGTATTTT,CASSPRLAGGLSTDTQYF
many,TRBJ2-7,TRBV12-3/TRBV12-4,TRBD2,TGTGCCAGCAGTTTACTAGCGGCCCCCTTGGAGCAGTACTTC,CASSLLAAPLEQYF
many,TRBJ2-1,TRBV9,TRBD2,TGTGCCAGCAGCGTAGGATCTAGCGGGAGGGCCTGGGATGAGCAGTTCTTC,CASSVGSSGRAWDEQFF
many,TRBJ1-4,TRBV20-1,NA,TGCAGTGCTAGAGATAAGGAAACAGCGAAAACTAATGAAAAACTGTTTTTT,CSARDKETAKTNEKLFF
many,TRBJ1-5,TRBV12-3/TRBV12-4,TRBD1,TGTGCCAGCAGTTTAGCGCGGGGGACAGGGACCAATCAGCCCCAGCATTTT,CASSLARGTGTNQPQHF
NA,TRBJ2-7,TRBV7-2,NA,TGTGCCAGCAGCTCCTCACAGGGCTACGAGCAGTACTTC,CASSSSQGYEQYF
few,TRBJ1-1,TRBV5-6,TRBD1,TGTGCCAGCAGTCCTTCGGGACAGGGCCTCATGAACACTGAAGCTTTCTTT,CASSPSGQGLMNTEAFF
many,TRBJ2-1,TRBV6-4,NA,TGTGCCAGCAGTGACGGGACCTCCCCGGGGAATGAGCAGTTCTTC,CASSDGTSPGNEQFF
many,TRBJ1-1,TRBV20-1,TRBD1,TGCAGTGCTAGAGAGGAAGGGGGCCTGCGGAACACTGAAGCTTTCTTT,CSAREEGGLRNTEAFF
many,TRBJ2-7,TRBV10-1,TRBD2,TGCGCCAGCCAAAAGCTAGCGGGGGGTAACTACGAGCAGTACTTC,CASQKLAGGNYEQYF
many,TRBJ2-7,TRBV9,NA,TGTGCCAGCAGCGTCGGGCCTTCATTGCGGCAGTACTTC,CASSVGPSLRQYF